This T cell receptor (beta chain) derives from a study of blood T cell repertoires in COVID-19. The wider study: Samples representing acute and convalescent COVID-19 were sourced from the United States, Italy and Spain. Sample material is recorded as cDNA or gDNA derived from T cells, B-cell-depleted T cells, or PBMCs.

This CDR3 spans 14 amino acids. CDR1 is SGHTA and CDR2 is FQGNSA in the germline V gene. The junction had 4 bases not matched to a gene; V was cut back by 3 bases and J by 4 bases. Per the authors' pipeline: Nucleated cell number was recorded as an estimate derived from reference gene primer amplification. The method was immunoSEQ multiplex PCR; TCRdb's version includes in-frame clones alone and lacks a portion of them. V and J calls and clone size are given by that table; D and trimming were obtained from the DNA. This sample carries about 36,000 clones, around four fifths of them seen once, and the ten largest clones take around 42%.

This sequence joins TRBV7-2 and TRBJ1-1, with 8 bases identical to TRBD1. The clonotype comes from a human donor in a cohort sampled during active or convalescent COVID-19. The donor label of this sample is uncertain. The specimen was peripheral blood. The CDR3 sequence: CASSLIDRGTEAFF. In DNA form, the CDR3 reads TGTGCCAGCAGCTTGATCGACAGGGGCACTGAAGCTTTCTTT.